This TCR beta chain came from a study of tumor-infiltrating lymphocytes in primary liver carcinoma. Priming with a constant-region primer yielded TCR beta cDNA from 400 to 550 ng total RNA. Slightly modified ARM-PCR with three nested multiplex PCR rounds yielded TCR beta libraries. The two initial PCR rounds, around 11 cycles each, used TRBV1-TRBV30 forward and C-beta reverse primers. One entry per CDR3 protein, called by TCRdb with MiXCR from the multiplex PCR reads. This sample has 330,000 or so distinct CDR3 sequences; approximately 64% occur once, and the top ten carry roughly 6%. RNA isolated from unsorted whole blood supplied the blood RNA, with germline DNA also extracted. Germline V gene data show CDR1 as SGHKS and CDR2 as YYEKEE (reference sequence). The CDR3 spans 15 residues. The J segment lost 5 bases and the V segment lost 6 bases, leaving 5 bases of the junction unmatched. Study outcomes and limitations: It was in tumors, not blood, that the top-250-clone fraction was significantly higher (p = 0.039).

Details on this clonotype: Its target is not known. A much bigger clone sits one base away, suggesting this may be a read error.

This clonotype was obtained from a man aged 35 to 55 with primary liver carcinoma and hepatitis B virus infection. Sequences were obtained from peripheral blood. The rearrangement joins TRBV5-5 to TRBJ2-3, with 14 nucleotides matching TRBD2. The CDR3 protein is CASTRTSGGQDTQYF. CDR3 DNA sequence: TGTGCCAGCACCCGGACTAGCGGGGGGCAAGATACGCAGTATTTT.